The source of this T cell receptor beta chain is a study of shared clonotypes between healthy human individuals. Terminally differentiated effector memory CD45RA+ cells were left out of the naive CD8 fraction, which was CD45RO-negative and positively selected for CCR7. This CDR3 is 14 amino acids long. Germline V gene sequence: CDR1 MNHNS, CDR2 SASEGT. Deletions cut 2 bases from V and 1 base from J, with 9 bases between. General study points: Rarefaction gave evidence that sorted-subset sequencing remained incomplete despite large depth.

Comment on this clone: Its antigen is not known.

In replicate PCRs of sorted subsets, about 220 ng DNA, approximately 32,000 T cell genomes, was used. Measured with immunoSEQ multiplex PCR; TCRdb has only the in-frame clones, and not every one. The table lists around 2,000,000 clones, roughly 91% of them singletons. The V and J genes are TRBV6-1 and TRBJ2-7; no clear D gene. The source is a man aged 18 to 29 in good health. Some clones in this sample may be carry-over from other donors' samples. The sequencing sample was made of naive CD8+ T cells from PBMCs. In DNA form, the CDR3 reads TGTGCCAGCAGTGAATATGGCAGATCCTACGAGCAGTACTTC. Protein: CASSEYGRSYEQYF.